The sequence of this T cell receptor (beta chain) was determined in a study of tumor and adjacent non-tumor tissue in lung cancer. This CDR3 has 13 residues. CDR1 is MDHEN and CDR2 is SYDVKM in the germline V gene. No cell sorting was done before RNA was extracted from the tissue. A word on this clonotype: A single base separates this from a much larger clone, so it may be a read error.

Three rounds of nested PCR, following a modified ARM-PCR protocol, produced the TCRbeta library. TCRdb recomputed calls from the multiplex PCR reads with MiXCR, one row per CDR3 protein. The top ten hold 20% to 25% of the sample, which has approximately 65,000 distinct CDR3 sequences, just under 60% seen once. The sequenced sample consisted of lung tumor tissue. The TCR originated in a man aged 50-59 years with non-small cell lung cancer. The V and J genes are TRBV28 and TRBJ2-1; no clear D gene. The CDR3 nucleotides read TGTACCAGCAGTTCTGGATTCTACAATGAGCAGTTCTTC. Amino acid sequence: CTSSSGFYNEQFF.